Listed below are T cell receptor beta chains from one sample, sequenced in a study of beta chain features in type 1 diabetes. Generated by immunoSEQ multiplex PCR, the TCRdb table keeps only in-frame clones and is missing some. In the table there are 810,000 or so clones, roughly 15% of which are singletons. Sequences were obtained from naive CD4+ T cells from blood. Every receptor here comes from a woman in her late teens or twenties in good health. Both conserved end residues are part of each CDR3.

length,V,J,CDR3
16,TRBV18,TRBJ2-5,CASSPPGRGAQETQYF
15,TRBV6-1,TRBJ2-4,CASSQTSGSTNIQYF
13,TRBV18,TRBJ2-7,CASSGSEGYEQYF
16,TRBV5-1,TRBJ2-7,CASSLELPGTSPEQYF
11,TRBV28,TRBJ1-2,CASSGNYGYTF
15,TRBV7-3,TRBJ2-3,CASSLGTSGADTQYF
13,TRBV7-2,TRBJ1-1,CASSFDRGTEAFF
13,TRBV27,TRBJ2-5,CASKTGGRETQYF
14,TRBV6-5,TRBJ2-7,CASRIGPTLREQYF
15,TRBV10-3,TRBJ2-1,CAISGGPTQINEQFF
13,TRBV29-1,TRBJ2-1,CSVEEGANGGQFF
17,TRBV27,TRBJ2-1,CASSLFGGRTKNNEQFF
16,TRBV6-6,TRBJ2-1,CASRSRVSLSYNEQFF
15,TRBV5-1,TRBJ2-7,CASSWSGTGPMEQYF
13,TRBV11-2,TRBJ2-7,CASSFRQSYEQYF
14,TRBV5-4,TRBJ1-2,CASSSTTGNYGYTF
17,TRBV4-2,TRBJ2-1,CASSQVPPGLGVSEQFF
15,TRBV5-4,TRBJ1-1,CASSLGAGGNTEAFF
17,TRBV5-1,TRBJ2-1,CASSLDPWTGGGNEQFF
15,TRBV27,TRBJ1-5,CASSRAGYSNQPQHF
16,TRBV18,TRBJ2-7,CASSPRLAASSYEQYF
14,TRBV6-6,TRBJ2-7,CASSYRADTYEQYF
17,TRBV7-3,TRBJ2-2,CASSPGKGRGNTGELFF
15,TRBV29-1,TRBJ2-3,CSAKGLAGRTDTQYF
14,TRBV30,TRBJ1-1,CARPGRYRRTEAFF
12,TRBV5-6,TRBJ1-2,CASCREANGYTF
12,TRBV10-3,TRBJ1-5,CAISADPQPQHF
14,TRBV5-4,TRBJ2-3,CASKRVGGTDTQYF
13,TRBV5-6,TRBJ1-1,CASSLPNLSEAFF
14,TRBV19,TRBJ2-1,CASSTGREVNEQFF
15,TRBV18,TRBJ2-7,CASSPGTGEGYEQYF
16,TRBV15,TRBJ2-7,CATSRDLAGGPYEQYF
14,TRBV10-3,TRBJ2-1,CATRSGRAGNEQFF
13,TRBV28,TRBJ1-2,CASRLWGADGYTF
16,TRBV27,TRBJ2-5,CASSKNSGMLTETQYF
17,TRBV7-2,TRBJ2-2,CASKRPGLAGDTGELFF
15,TRBV4-3,TRBJ1-1,CASSHFVGANTEAFF
16,TRBV4-2,TRBJ2-7,CASSPAWDQSSYEQYF
15,TRBV7-2,TRBJ2-5,CASSLAYRGGETQYF
16,TRBV15,TRBJ2-7,CATSRGTGGLTYEQYF
13,TRBV25-1,TRBJ1-1,CASSESAAHEAFF
15,TRBV5-1,TRBJ2-6,CASSRDGSGANVLTF
16,TRBV7-8,TRBJ2-1,CASSLMGTTTLSEQFF
16,TRBV7-9,TRBJ2-5,CASSLEGLSGQETQYF
13,TRBV15,TRBJ2-3,CATSRDLEDTQYF
16,TRBV19,TRBJ1-5,CASSIGGRVGNQPQHF
16,TRBV4-2,TRBJ1-4,CASSQRRLSANEKLFF
12,TRBV6-5,TRBJ2-5,CASSGSGETQYF
13,TRBV7-3,TRBJ2-2,CASSPTGPGELFF
17,TRBV7-9,TRBJ2-3,CASSLGLAGSSTDTQYF
12,TRBV5-1,TRBJ2-7,CASSFFGNEQYF
16,TRBV27,TRBJ2-2,CATAQIAGLNTGELFF
13,TRBV5-1,TRBJ2-3,CASSLDPTDTQYF
13,TRBV7-9,TRBJ1-4,CASSLAANEKLFF
14,TRBV18,TRBJ2-3,CASSPSIRTDTQYF
15,TRBV6-5,TRBJ2-1,CASRAGTSDYNEQFF